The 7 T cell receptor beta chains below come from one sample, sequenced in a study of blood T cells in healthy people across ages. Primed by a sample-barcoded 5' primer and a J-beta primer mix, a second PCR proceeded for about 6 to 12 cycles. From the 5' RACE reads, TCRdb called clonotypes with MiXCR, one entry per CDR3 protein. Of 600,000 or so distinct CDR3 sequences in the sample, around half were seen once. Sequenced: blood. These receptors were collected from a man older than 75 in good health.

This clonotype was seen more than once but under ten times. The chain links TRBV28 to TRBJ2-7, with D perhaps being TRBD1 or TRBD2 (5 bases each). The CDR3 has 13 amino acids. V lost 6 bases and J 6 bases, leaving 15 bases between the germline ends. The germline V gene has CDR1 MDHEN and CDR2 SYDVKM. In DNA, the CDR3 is TGTGCCAGCAGCTTGCCCGGGGCCTCCGAGCAGTACTTC. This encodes CASSLPGASEQYF.

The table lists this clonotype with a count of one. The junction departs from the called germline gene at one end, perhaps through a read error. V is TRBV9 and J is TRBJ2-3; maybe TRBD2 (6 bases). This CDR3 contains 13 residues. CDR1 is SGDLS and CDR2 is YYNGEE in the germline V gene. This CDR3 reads CASSSGLEDTQYF. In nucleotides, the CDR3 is TGCGCCAGCAGCTCGGGACTTGAAGATACGCAGTATTTT. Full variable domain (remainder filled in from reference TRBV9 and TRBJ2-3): DSGVTQTPKHLITATGQRVTLRCSPRSGDLSVYWYQQSLDQGLQFLIQYYNGEERAKGNILERFSAQQFPDLHSELNLSSLELGDSALYFCASSSGLEDTQYFGPGTRLTVL.

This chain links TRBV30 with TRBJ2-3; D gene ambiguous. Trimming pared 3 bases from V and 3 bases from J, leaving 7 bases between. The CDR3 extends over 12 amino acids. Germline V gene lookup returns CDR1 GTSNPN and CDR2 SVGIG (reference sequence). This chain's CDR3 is CAWSPGTDTQYF. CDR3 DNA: TGTGCCTGGAGCCCCGGGACAGATACGCAGTATTTT.

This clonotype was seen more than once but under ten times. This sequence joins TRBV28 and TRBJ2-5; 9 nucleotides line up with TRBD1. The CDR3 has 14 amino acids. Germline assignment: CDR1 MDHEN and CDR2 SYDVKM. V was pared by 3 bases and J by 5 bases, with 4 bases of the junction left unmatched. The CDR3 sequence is CASSLGDREETQYF. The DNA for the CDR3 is TGTGCCAGCAGTTTGGGGGACAGGGAGGAGACCCAGTACTTC.

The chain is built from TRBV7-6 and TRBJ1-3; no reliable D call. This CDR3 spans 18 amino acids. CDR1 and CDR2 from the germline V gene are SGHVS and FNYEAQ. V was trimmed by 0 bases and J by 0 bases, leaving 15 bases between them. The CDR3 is CASSLAPAGSFSGNTIYF. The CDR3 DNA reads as TGTGCCAGCAGCTTAGCGCCGGCGGGAAGTTTCTCTGGAAACACCATATATTTT.

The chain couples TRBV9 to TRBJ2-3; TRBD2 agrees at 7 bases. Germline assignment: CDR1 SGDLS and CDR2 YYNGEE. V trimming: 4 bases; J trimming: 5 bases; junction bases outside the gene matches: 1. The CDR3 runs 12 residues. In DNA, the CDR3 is TGTGCCAGCAGCCGCGGGGGAGATACGCAGTATTTT. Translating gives CASSRGGDTQYF.

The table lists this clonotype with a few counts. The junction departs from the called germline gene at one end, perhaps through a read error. This CDR3 reads CASSDSTTTETQYF. The CDR3 bases are TGTGCCAGCAGTGACTCGACGACCACCGAGACCCAGTACTTC. This chain joins TRBV6-5 and TRBJ2-5; D uncertain. Germline V gene data show CDR1 as MNHEY and CDR2 as SVGAGI. This CDR3 spans 14 amino acids.